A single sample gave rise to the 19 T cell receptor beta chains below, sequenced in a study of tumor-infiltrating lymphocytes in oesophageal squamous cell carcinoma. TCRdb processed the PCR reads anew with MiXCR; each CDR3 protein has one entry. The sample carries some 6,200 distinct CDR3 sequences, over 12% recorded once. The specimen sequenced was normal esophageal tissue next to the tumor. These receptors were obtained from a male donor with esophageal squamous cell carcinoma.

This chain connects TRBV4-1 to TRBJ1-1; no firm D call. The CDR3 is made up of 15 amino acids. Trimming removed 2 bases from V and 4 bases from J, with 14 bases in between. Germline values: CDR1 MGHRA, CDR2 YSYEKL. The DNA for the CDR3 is TGCGCCAGCAGCCAATATATCTCGGCGGGCACTGAAGCTTTCTTT. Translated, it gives CASSQYISAGTEAFF.

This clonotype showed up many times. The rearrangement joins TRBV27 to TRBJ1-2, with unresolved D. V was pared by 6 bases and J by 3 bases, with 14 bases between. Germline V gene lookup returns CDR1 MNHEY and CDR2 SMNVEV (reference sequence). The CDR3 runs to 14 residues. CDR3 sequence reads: CASSPLLNYYGYTF. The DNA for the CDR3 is TGTGCCAGCAGCCCCTTGCTGAATTACTATGGCTACACCTTC.

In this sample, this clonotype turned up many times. CDR3 loop: CASSQEGSGGSYNEQFF. CDR3 coding DNA: TGCGCCAGCAGCCAAGAGGGTAGCGGGGGGTCCTACAATGAGCAGTTCTTC. The chain recombines TRBV4-3 with TRBJ2-1, with 10 nucleotides matching TRBD2. With V trimmed by 0 bases and J by 1 base, 3 bases remained unmatched. Germline V CDR1 and CDR2: LGHNA, YSLEER. The CDR3 runs 17 residues.

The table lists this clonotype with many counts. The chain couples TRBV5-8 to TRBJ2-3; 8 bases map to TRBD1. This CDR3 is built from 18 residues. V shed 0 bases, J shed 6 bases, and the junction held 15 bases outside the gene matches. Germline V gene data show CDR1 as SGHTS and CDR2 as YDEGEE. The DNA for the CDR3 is TGTGCCAGCAGCTTGGCCGGGACGGCAGGGGGCTCTGTGGATACGCAGTATTTT. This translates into CASSLAGTAGGSVDTQYF.

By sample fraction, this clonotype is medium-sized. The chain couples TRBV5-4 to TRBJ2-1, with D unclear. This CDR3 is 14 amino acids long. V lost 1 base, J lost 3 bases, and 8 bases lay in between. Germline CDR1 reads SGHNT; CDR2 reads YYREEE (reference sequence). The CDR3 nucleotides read TGTGCCAGCAGCTTGAGTCTAAACTACAATGAGCAGTTCTTC. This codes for CASSLSLNYNEQFF.

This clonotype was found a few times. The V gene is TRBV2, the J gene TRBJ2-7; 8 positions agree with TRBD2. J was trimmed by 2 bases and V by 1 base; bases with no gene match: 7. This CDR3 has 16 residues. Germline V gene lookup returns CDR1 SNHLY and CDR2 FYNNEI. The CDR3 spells CASSEELAGGPYEQYF. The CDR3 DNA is TGTGCCAGCAGTGAAGAGTTGGCGGGGGGCCCCTACGAGCAGTACTTC.

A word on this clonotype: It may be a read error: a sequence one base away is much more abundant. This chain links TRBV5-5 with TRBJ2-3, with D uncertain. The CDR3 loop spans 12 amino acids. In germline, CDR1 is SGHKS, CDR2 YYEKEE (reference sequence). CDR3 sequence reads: CASSLEATHGYF. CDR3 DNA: TGTGCCAGCAGCTTGGAAGCCACACATGGGTACTTC.

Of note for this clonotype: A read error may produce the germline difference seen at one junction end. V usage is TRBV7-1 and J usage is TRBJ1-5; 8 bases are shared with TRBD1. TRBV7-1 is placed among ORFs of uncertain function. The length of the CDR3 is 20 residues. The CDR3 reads CARSSRKENRGGYSNQPQHF. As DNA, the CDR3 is TGTGCCAGAAGCTCCAGAAAAGAAAACAGGGGGGGTTATAGCAATCAGCCCCAGCATTTT.

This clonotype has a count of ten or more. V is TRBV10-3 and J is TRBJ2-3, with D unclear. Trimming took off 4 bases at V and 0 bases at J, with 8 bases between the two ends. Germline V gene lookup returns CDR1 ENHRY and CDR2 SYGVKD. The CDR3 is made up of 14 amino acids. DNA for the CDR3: TGTGCCATCAGTGTACAGACTAGCACAGATACGCAGTATTTT. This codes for CAISVQTSTDTQYF.

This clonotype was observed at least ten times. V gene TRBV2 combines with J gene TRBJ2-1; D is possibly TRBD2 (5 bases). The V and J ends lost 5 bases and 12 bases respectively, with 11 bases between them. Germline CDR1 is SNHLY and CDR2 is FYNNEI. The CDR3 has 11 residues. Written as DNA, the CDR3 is TGTGCCAGCAGTCTAAAGGAGGTGCAGTTCTTC. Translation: CASSLKEVQFF.

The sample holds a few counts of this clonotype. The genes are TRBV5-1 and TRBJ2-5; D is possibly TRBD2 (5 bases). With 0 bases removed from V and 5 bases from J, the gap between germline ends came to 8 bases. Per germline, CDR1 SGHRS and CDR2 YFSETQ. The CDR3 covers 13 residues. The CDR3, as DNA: TGCGCCAGCAGCTTGGGCCCGGGGGAGACCCAGTACTTC. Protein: CASSLGPGETQYF.

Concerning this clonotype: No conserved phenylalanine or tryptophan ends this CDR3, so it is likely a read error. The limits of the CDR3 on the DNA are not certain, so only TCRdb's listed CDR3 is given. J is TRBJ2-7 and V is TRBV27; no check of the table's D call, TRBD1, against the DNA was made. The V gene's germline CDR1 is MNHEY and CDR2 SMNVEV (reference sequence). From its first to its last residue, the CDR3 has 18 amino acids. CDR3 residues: CASSPAPGPGYGGYTFGS.

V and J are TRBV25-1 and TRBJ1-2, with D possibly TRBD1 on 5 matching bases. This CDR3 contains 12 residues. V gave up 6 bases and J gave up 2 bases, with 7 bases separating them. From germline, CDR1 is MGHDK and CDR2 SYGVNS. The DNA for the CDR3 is TGTGCCAGCAGCGGGGGGAACTATGGCTACACCTTC. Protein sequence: CASSGGNYGYTF.

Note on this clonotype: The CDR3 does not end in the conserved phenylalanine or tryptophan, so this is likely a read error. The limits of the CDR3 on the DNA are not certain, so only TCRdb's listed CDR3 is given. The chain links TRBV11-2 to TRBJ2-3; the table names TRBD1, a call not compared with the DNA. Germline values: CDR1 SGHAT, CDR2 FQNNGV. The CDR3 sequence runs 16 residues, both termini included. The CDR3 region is CASSSSGSVYSYTFGS.

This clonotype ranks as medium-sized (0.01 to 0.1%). CDR3 nucleotide sequence: TGTGCCAGCAGTTTAAATTTCGGGGGAGTGAATGAGCAGTTCTTC. It codes for CASSLNFGGVNEQFF. The rearrangement joins TRBV12-3 or TRBV12-4 to TRBJ2-1; D is possibly TRBD2 (6 bases). V was shortened by 2 bases and J by 7 bases, with 15 bases between the two germline ends. The CDR3 runs to 15 residues.

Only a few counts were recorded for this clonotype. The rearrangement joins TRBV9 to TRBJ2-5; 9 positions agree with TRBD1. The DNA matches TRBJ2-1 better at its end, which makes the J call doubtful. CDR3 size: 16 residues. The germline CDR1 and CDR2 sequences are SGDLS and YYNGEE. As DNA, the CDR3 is TGTGCCAGCAGCCCTTTTACAGGGGGCACCGTCGGTGAGCAGTTCTTC. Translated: CASSPFTGGTVGEQFF.

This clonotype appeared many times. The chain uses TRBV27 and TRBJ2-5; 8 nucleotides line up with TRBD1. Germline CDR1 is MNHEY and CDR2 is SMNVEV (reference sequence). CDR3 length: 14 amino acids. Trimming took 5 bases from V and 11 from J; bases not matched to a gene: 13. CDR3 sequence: CASSVQGGFNEQYF. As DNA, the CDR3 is TGTGCCAGCAGTGTACAGGGGGGTTTCAATGAGCAGTACTTC.

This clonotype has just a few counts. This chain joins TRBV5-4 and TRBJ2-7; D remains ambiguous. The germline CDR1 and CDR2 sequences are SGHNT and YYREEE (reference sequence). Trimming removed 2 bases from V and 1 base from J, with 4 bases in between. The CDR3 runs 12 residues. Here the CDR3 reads CASSFVSYEQYF. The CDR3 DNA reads TGTGCCAGCAGCTTCGTTTCCTACGAGCAGTACTTC.

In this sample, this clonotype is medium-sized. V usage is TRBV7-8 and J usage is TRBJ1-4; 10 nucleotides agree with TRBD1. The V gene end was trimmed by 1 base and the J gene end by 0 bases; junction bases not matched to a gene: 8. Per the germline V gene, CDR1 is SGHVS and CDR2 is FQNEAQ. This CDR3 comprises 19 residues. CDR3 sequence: CASSLGVGTGAATNEKLFF. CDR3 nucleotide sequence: TGTGCCAGCAGCTTAGGGGTTGGGACAGGGGCCGCAACTAATGAAAAACTGTTTTTT.